This TCR beta chain was obtained from a study of blood T cell repertoires in COVID-19 (TCRdb year 2020). Regarding the study in general: Collaborator samples came from the United States, Italy and Spain and covered acute and convalescent phases of COVID-19. Nearly every sample came with metadata listing a de-identified subject ID, COVID-19 status, age in years and sex. Where HLA class I and class II types were available, the types were taken from metadata supplied by the sample provider, not from assay-based typing. Samples were obtained from the ongoing ImmuneRACE study (first 160 participants) and from some 1,200 subjects provided by 6 global collaborators. The dataset comprised deeply sampled blood TCRbeta repertoires from subjects exposed to, actively infected with, or recovered from COVID-19. The material from the prospective study consisted of cDNA or gDNA derived from T cells, B-cell-depleted T cells, or PBMCs. The repertoires were made available in a free public database intended to serve as a resource for research on the immune response to SARS-CoV-2.

For CDR1 and CDR2, the germline V gene lists MDHEN and SYDVKM. The V end gives up 6 bases and the J end 5 bases, leaving 10 bases in the junction not matched to a gene. The CDR3 has 16 amino acids, counting the end cysteine and phenylalanine. The sequence is cut down to CDR3 DNA, 48 bases in frame from base 1. TCRbeta CDR3 regions were amplified from genomic DNA by means of the immunoSEQ Assay, a bias-controlled multiplex PCR. The original pipeline was this. Nucleated cell counts per sample were estimated from amplification of reference gene primers within the assay. To quantify the absolute abundance of each unique TCRbeta CDR3 rearrangement, sequence reads were collapsed and filtered. Productive Simpson clonality was computed per sample as the square root of Simpson's diversity index over productive rearrangements. TCRdb's version of the immuneACCESS table is confined to in-frame rearrangements and falls short of the full clone set. An unresolved V gene accounts for under half of the shortfall where checked; the remainder is of unknown origin. V and J calls and clone size come straight from that table; D and trimming were deduced from the DNA. The sample table shows under 300,000 clones, and about 86% are seen once. The ten top clones hold 6.2% of the sample.

Each collaborating institution followed its own protocols to collect whole blood in K2EDTA tubes. For TCRbeta analysis, collaborators shipped samples as frozen whole blood, isolated PBMCs, or DNA extracted from either of those sample types. Worth noting for this clone: Its antigen is not yet known. Base qualities are not provided; no much larger clone lies one nucleotide away.

General study outcomes and caveats: The quantity of clinical and demographic metadata differed by source and by participant and was supplied without curation.

Sequencing was carried out using peripheral blood. Recombination connected TRBV28 to TRBJ1-5; 10 junctional bases match TRBD1. This TCR was recovered from a man aged 55 to 70 with acute or convalescent COVID-19. The bases are TGTGCCAGCAGCTTCATTCGGACAGGGGGTTATCAGCCCCAGCATTTT. It encodes CASSFIRTGGYQPQHF.